A selection of T cell receptor beta chains follows, all from one sample in a study of blood T cell repertoires in COVID-19. Sequencing was performed with immunoSEQ multiplex PCR; in TCRdb, only in-frame clones are kept and a portion is missing. This table holds about 65,000 clones, over 85% found once. Material: peripheral blood. These receptors all stem from a man aged 65 to 85 with active COVID-19. Each CDR3 is given with its conserved first and last residue. The D gene is left open where the match is weak. A clone size is listed for some rows: how often the clone was seen (once, few, many), or a class if it is expanded.

j_gene: TRBJ2-2
d_gene: TRBD2
v_gene: TRBV10-1
abundance: NA
CDR3nt: TGCGCCAGCAATGTAATGGGACTAGCGGGGGGGCCAAGCACCGGGGAGCTGTTTTTT
CDR3aa: CASNVMGLAGGPSTGELFF

j_gene: TRBJ2-4
d_gene: TRBD2
v_gene: TRBV2
abundance: once
CDR3nt: TGTGCCAGCAGTGAGACTAGCGGGGGACAAAACATTCAGTACTTC
CDR3aa: CASSETSGGQNIQYF

j_gene: TRBJ2-3
d_gene: NA
v_gene: TRBV6-7
abundance: NA
CDR3nt: TGTGCCAGCAGTTACAGACAGATCGAAGCAGATACGCAGTATTTT
CDR3aa: CASSYRQIEADTQYF

j_gene: TRBJ2-1
d_gene: NA
v_gene: TRBV10-3
abundance: NA
CDR3nt: TGTGCCACTCGGCCGCTGACTTCCTACAATGAGCAGTTCTTC
CDR3aa: CATRPLTSYNEQFF

j_gene: TRBJ2-1
d_gene: NA
v_gene: TRBV6-5
abundance: NA
CDR3nt: TGTGCCAGCACTACGGCTGGGCGACCCTACAATGAGCAGTTCTTC
CDR3aa: CASTTAGRPYNEQFF

j_gene: TRBJ2-1
d_gene: TRBD2
v_gene: TRBV2
abundance: NA
CDR3nt: TGTGCCAGCAGTGCCAGCGGGGGGGCCGTTGAGCAGTTCTTC
CDR3aa: CASSASGGAVEQFF

j_gene: TRBJ1-2
d_gene: TRBD1
v_gene: TRBV6-6
abundance: NA
CDR3nt: TGTGCCAGCAGCCTACAGGGGGCCCGGGGCTACACCTTC
CDR3aa: CASSLQGARGYTF

j_gene: TRBJ1-3
d_gene: NA
v_gene: TRBV10-1
abundance: NA
CDR3nt: TGCGCCAGCAGTGAGTCGAGCGCAGGGCTGGGAAACACCATATATTTT
CDR3aa: CASSESSAGLGNTIYF

j_gene: TRBJ1-4
d_gene: NA
v_gene: TRBV2
abundance: NA
CDR3nt: TGTGCCAGCCGGGGAGGGGGTACGACTAATGAAAAACTGTTTTTT
CDR3aa: CASRGGGTTNEKLFF

j_gene: TRBJ1-1
d_gene: NA
v_gene: TRBV4-2
abundance: NA
CDR3nt: TGTGCCAGCAGCCCAAGCACAGGGATCAGGAACACTGAAGCTTTCTTT
CDR3aa: CASSPSTGIRNTEAFF

j_gene: TRBJ2-7
d_gene: NA
v_gene: TRBV5-6
abundance: NA
CDR3nt: TGTGCCAGCAGCTTGGAGGCAGAATCTTGGAGCTCCTACGAGCAGTACTTC
CDR3aa: CASSLEAESWSSYEQYF

j_gene: TRBJ2-1
d_gene: TRBD2
v_gene: TRBV5-5
abundance: NA
CDR3nt: TGTGCCAGCAGCTTGGATGTACTAGCGGGGGGGCCGCGGAATGAGCAGTTCTTC
CDR3aa: CASSLDVLAGGPRNEQFF

j_gene: TRBJ2-3
d_gene: TRBD2
v_gene: TRBV5-4
abundance: NA
CDR3nt: TGTGCCAGCAGCTTTCCCGGCCCAGGGAGGGAAGGTACGCAGTATTTT
CDR3aa: CASSFPGPGREGTQYF

j_gene: TRBJ1-6
d_gene: NA
v_gene: TRBV19
abundance: NA
CDR3nt: TGTGCCAGTACCCGACAGGATGGGGGATCCCCCCTCCACTTT
CDR3aa: CASTRQDGGSPLHF

j_gene: TRBJ2-7
d_gene: TRBD1
v_gene: TRBV6-2/TRBV6-3
abundance: NA
CDR3nt: TGTGCCAGCAGTTACGGGACAGCGGTCTCCTACGAGCAGTACTTC
CDR3aa: CASSYGTAVSYEQYF

j_gene: TRBJ2-7
d_gene: TRBD1
v_gene: TRBV6-7
abundance: NA
CDR3nt: TGTGCCAGCAATCTAACCGGGACAGCCTCCTACGAGCAGTACTTC
CDR3aa: CASNLTGTASYEQYF

j_gene: TRBJ2-2
d_gene: NA
v_gene: TRBV5-1
abundance: NA
CDR3nt: TGCGCCAGCAACTTGAGTGGGGGGTCCACCGGGGAGCTGTTTTTT
CDR3aa: CASNLSGGSTGELFF

j_gene: TRBJ2-7
d_gene: TRBD2
v_gene: TRBV7-9
abundance: NA
CDR3nt: TGTGCCAGCAGCTTAGAGGGACTATCCTACGAGCAGTACTTC
CDR3aa: CASSLEGLSYEQYF

j_gene: TRBJ1-1
d_gene: TRBD1
v_gene: TRBV7-2
abundance: NA
CDR3nt: TGTGCCAGCAGCCCAGGACAGGAGAACACTGAAGCTTTCTTT
CDR3aa: CASSPGQENTEAFF

j_gene: TRBJ2-2
d_gene: NA
v_gene: TRBV9
abundance: NA
CDR3nt: TGTGCCAGCAGCGTCGGTGACAGGTCTAACACCGGGGAGCTGTTTTTT
CDR3aa: CASSVGDRSNTGELFF

j_gene: TRBJ2-1
d_gene: TRBD1
v_gene: TRBV11-2
abundance: NA
CDR3nt: TGTGCCAGCAGCTTACGGCCTGGGACAGGGGGTAATGAGCAGTTCTTC
CDR3aa: CASSLRPGTGGNEQFF

j_gene: TRBJ2-2
d_gene: NA
v_gene: TRBV21-1
abundance: few
CDR3nt: TGTGCCAGGGCTGGGACTAGAAGGATCTTTTGGGAGCTGTTTTTT
CDR3aa: CARAGTRRIFWELFF

j_gene: TRBJ2-1
d_gene: NA
v_gene: TRBV19
abundance: NA
CDR3nt: TGTGCCAGTAGTACAACCGCGGGCCTCTCGGAGTTCTTC
CDR3aa: CASSTTAGLSEFF

j_gene: TRBJ2-5
d_gene: TRBD2
v_gene: TRBV9
abundance: NA
CDR3nt: TGTGCCAGCAACAAGGGACTAGCGGGAGAGACCCAGTACTTC
CDR3aa: CASNKGLAGETQYF

j_gene: TRBJ2-1
d_gene: NA
v_gene: TRBV4-1
abundance: NA
CDR3nt: TGCGCCAGCAGCCAAGGGAGCAATGAGCAGTTCTTC
CDR3aa: CASSQGSNEQFF

j_gene: TRBJ1-2
d_gene: TRBD1
v_gene: TRBV5-4
abundance: few
CDR3nt: TGTGCCAGCAGCCCCGTAGGGGGCGACAGTCAGAATGGCTACACCTTC
CDR3aa: CASSPVGGDSQNGYTF